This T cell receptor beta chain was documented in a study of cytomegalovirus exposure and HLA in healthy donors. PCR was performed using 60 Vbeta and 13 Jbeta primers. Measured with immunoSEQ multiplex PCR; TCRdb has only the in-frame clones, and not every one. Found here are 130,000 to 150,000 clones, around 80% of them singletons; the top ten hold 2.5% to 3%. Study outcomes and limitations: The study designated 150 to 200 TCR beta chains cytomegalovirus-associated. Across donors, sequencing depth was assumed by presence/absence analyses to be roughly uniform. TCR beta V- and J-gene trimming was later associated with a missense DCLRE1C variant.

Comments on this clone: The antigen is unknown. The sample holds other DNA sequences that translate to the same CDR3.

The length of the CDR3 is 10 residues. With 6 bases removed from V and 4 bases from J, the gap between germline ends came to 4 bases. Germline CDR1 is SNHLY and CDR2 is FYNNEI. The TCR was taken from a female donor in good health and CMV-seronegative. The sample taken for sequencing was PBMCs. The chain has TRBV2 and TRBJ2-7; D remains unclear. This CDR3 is CASRAYEQYF. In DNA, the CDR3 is TGTGCCAGCAGGGCATACGAGCAGTACTTC.